What follows is one T cell receptor (beta chain) and its context. No antigen is known for it. These data belong to a study of T cell responses to AZD1222 COVID-19 vaccine. Study observations and caveats: Rises in breadth and depth of Spike-specific TCRs came after two AZD1222 doses.

Measured with immunoSEQ multiplex PCR; TCRdb has only the in-frame clones, and not every one. Of some 110,000 clones listed, 70% to 90% were seen once; the top ten hold about a tenth. This CDR3 spans 18 amino acids. V lost 5 bases and J lost 6, with 26 bases in between. In germline, CDR1 is GTSNPN, CDR2 SVGIG (reference sequence). The sample was peripheral blood, taken on day 0 of AZD1222 vaccination. The chain recombines TRBV30 with TRBJ1-6; D may be TRBD1 (6 bases). This receptor was taken from an adult in good health. CDR3 residues: CAWQSGELGVFPNSPLHF. Here the CDR3 DNA reads TGTGCCTGGCAATCAGGGGAGTTGGGGGTCTTCCCTAATTCACCCCTCCACTTT. The entire variable domain, with the rest obtained from reference TRBV30 and TRBJ1-6, is as follows: SQTIHQWPATLVQPVGSPLSLECTVEGTSNPNLYWYRQAAGRGLQLLFYSVGIGQISSEVPQNLSASRPQDRQFILSSKKLLLSDSGFYLCAWQSGELGVFPNSPLHFGNGTRLTVT.